This T cell receptor beta chain was sequenced for a study of beta chain features in type 1 diabetes. Investigators reverse transcribed all isolated RNA, so they sequenced expressed TCRB transcripts. Method: immunoSEQ multiplex PCR; TCRdb's copy keeps in-frame clones and lacks some. The table records 250,000 or so clones, about 70% of them present only once. The CDR3 consists of 16 residues. From germline, CDR1 is LGHNA and CDR2 YSLEER. V was trimmed by 1 base and J by 7 bases, leaving 20 bases between them. V is TRBV4-3 and J is TRBJ2-7; D might be TRBD2 (5 bases). The sequence came from a man aged 25-45 years in good health. The sequencing sample was made of naive CD4+ T cells from blood. CDR3 in amino acids: CASSQVSGLRSGEQYF. The CDR3 DNA follows: TGCGCCAGCAGCCAAGTTTCTGGGCTCCGGTCGGGAGAGCAGTACTTC.